These T cell receptor beta chains were read from a single sample in a study of cytomegalovirus exposure and HLA in healthy donors. Libraries were prepared by immunoSEQ multiplex PCR; TCRdb keeps only in-frame clonotypes and omits some of them. The data show about 150,000 clones, with 81% seen just once and 1.3% held by the top ten. Sequenced: PBMCs. Receptors originate from a man aged 45 to 65 in good health and CMV-seropositive. Both conserved end residues are part of each CDR3. Each record gives: CDR3 protein, clone size, V gene, J gene. The size of a clone is reported for some rows only, either as once, few or many, or as a class for expanded clones.

cdr3_aa: CASSPGQDPGSPLHF
clone_size: .
v_call: TRBV28
j_call: TRBJ1-6

cdr3_aa: CASSSTRLAHTDTQYF
clone_size: once
v_call: TRBV6-6
j_call: TRBJ2-3

cdr3_aa: CSVCRAGQGQKNEQFF
clone_size: .
v_call: TRBV29-1
j_call: TRBJ2-1

cdr3_aa: CASSWGQGYEQFF
clone_size: .
v_call: TRBV5-1
j_call: TRBJ2-1

cdr3_aa: CASSLAGGFGEQYF
clone_size: .
v_call: TRBV5-6
j_call: TRBJ2-7

cdr3_aa: CASSSFSGANVLTF
clone_size: .
v_call: TRBV6-4
j_call: TRBJ2-6

cdr3_aa: CAWGGQLNTGELFF
clone_size: .
v_call: TRBV30
j_call: TRBJ2-2

cdr3_aa: CASSPGRISGVSTDTQYF
clone_size: .
v_call: TRBV5-4
j_call: TRBJ2-3

cdr3_aa: CASSGGGLAGRMLSTDTQYF
clone_size: .
v_call: TRBV9
j_call: TRBJ2-3

cdr3_aa: CAWSGGRGTVMNTEAFF
clone_size: .
v_call: TRBV30
j_call: TRBJ1-1

cdr3_aa: CASSVEAGFYGYTF
clone_size: .
v_call: TRBV9
j_call: TRBJ1-2

cdr3_aa: CAIGPPGTYEQYF
clone_size: .
v_call: TRBV10-3
j_call: TRBJ2-7

cdr3_aa: CASSSDGSQETQYF
clone_size: .
v_call: TRBV5-4
j_call: TRBJ2-5

cdr3_aa: CASSWGRNQPQHF
clone_size: .
v_call: TRBV6-5
j_call: TRBJ1-5

cdr3_aa: CASSSDGLAGTGELFF
clone_size: .
v_call: TRBV5-1
j_call: TRBJ2-2

cdr3_aa: CASGWGQSYSNQPQHF
clone_size: .
v_call: TRBV7-9
j_call: TRBJ1-5

cdr3_aa: CAIAKVSGNEQYF
clone_size: .
v_call: TRBV10-3
j_call: TRBJ2-7

cdr3_aa: CASSPSGQMNTEAFF
clone_size: .
v_call: TRBV4-1
j_call: TRBJ1-1

cdr3_aa: CASSLGTSGTQETQYF
clone_size: .
v_call: TRBV11-3
j_call: TRBJ2-5

cdr3_aa: CASSPQMGRGLGEQYF
clone_size: once
v_call: TRBV9
j_call: TRBJ2-7

cdr3_aa: CAWSVRGGTDTQYF
clone_size: .
v_call: TRBV30
j_call: TRBJ2-3

cdr3_aa: CASSILDRDNEQFF
clone_size: .
v_call: TRBV19
j_call: TRBJ2-1

cdr3_aa: CASSDPRKSENQPQHF
clone_size: .
v_call: TRBV6-1
j_call: TRBJ1-5

cdr3_aa: CASSELSGMTYNEQFF
clone_size: .
v_call: TRBV6-1
j_call: TRBJ2-1

cdr3_aa: CAWSSLRQGGYGYTF
clone_size: .
v_call: TRBV30
j_call: TRBJ1-2

cdr3_aa: CAIRDSSNQPQHF
clone_size: .
v_call: TRBV10-3
j_call: TRBJ1-5

cdr3_aa: CASRGAGYEKLFF
clone_size: .
v_call: TRBV2
j_call: TRBJ1-4

cdr3_aa: CASSQDRGTDTQYF
clone_size: .
v_call: TRBV18
j_call: TRBJ2-3

cdr3_aa: CASSLTGAQETQYF
clone_size: .
v_call: TRBV7-9
j_call: TRBJ2-5

cdr3_aa: CASSPGQGHYGYTF
clone_size: .
v_call: TRBV9
j_call: TRBJ1-2

cdr3_aa: CASSEMSIEDFSYEQYF
clone_size: .
v_call: TRBV2
j_call: TRBJ2-7

cdr3_aa: CASTNPSGGYPTDTQYF
clone_size: .
v_call: TRBV11-3
j_call: TRBJ2-3

cdr3_aa: CASRLPSGIPSTDTQYF
clone_size: .
v_call: TRBV28
j_call: TRBJ2-3

cdr3_aa: CASSTREGLNYGYTF
clone_size: .
v_call: TRBV9
j_call: TRBJ1-2

cdr3_aa: CASSPKRDQSGYTF
clone_size: .
v_call: TRBV18
j_call: TRBJ1-2

cdr3_aa: CASSSGGIYEQYF
clone_size: .
v_call: TRBV6-7
j_call: TRBJ2-7

cdr3_aa: CASRETVQATPSYEQYF
clone_size: .
v_call: TRBV25-1
j_call: TRBJ2-7

cdr3_aa: CASRTPFSGSFTDTQYF
clone_size: .
v_call: TRBV7-9
j_call: TRBJ2-3

cdr3_aa: CASSLTLDSSYGYTF
clone_size: .
v_call: TRBV18
j_call: TRBJ1-2

cdr3_aa: CASSQTYGQGAGKTQYF
clone_size: .
v_call: TRBV5-4
j_call: TRBJ2-5

cdr3_aa: CASSPRTSGSYEQYF
clone_size: .
v_call: TRBV18
j_call: TRBJ2-7

cdr3_aa: CASSRGQLKETQYF
clone_size: once
v_call: TRBV11-2
j_call: TRBJ2-5

cdr3_aa: CASRVEGASYNEQFF
clone_size: .
v_call: TRBV28
j_call: TRBJ2-1

cdr3_aa: CASGLAYNEQFF
clone_size: .
v_call: TRBV2
j_call: TRBJ2-1

cdr3_aa: CASRDRGRRDTEAFF
clone_size: .
v_call: TRBV27
j_call: TRBJ1-1